These 18 T cell receptor beta chains were all obtained from the same sample, sequenced in a study of CXCR3-negative and CXCR3-positive naive CD8 T cells. UMI-labeled 5' RACE TRB cDNA libraries were prepared from the cells. TCRdb reanalyzed the 5' RACE reads and collapses them to one entry per CDR3 protein, without DNA. There are about 48,000 distinct CDR3 sequences in the sample, with over 14% held by the top ten. The sequenced material came from memory CD8+ T cells from blood. These receptors were obtained from a human donor in good health. Some clones in this sample may be carry-over from other donors' samples.

The chain has TRBV29-1 and TRBJ2-6. The V gene's germline CDR1 is SQVTM and CDR2 ANQGSEA. This CDR3 is 11 amino acids long. The CDR3 here is CSVRGANVLTF. The full variable domain, with the rest looked up from reference TRBV29-1 and TRBJ2-6, is SAVISQKPSRDICQRGTSLTIQCQVDSQVTMMFWYRQQPGQSLTLIATANQGSEATYESGFVIDKFPISRPNLTFSTLTVSNMSPEDSSIYLCSVRGANVLTFGAGSRLTVL.

The chain employs TRBV20-1 and TRBJ2-1; there is no DNA to check the TCRdb D call of TRBD1. Germline-derived CDR1 and CDR2 are DFQATT and SNEGSKA (reference sequence). The CDR3 has 16 residues. The CDR3 spells CSARNPDSHSYNEQFF.

The J gene is TRBJ2-3, the V gene TRBV6-5; absent DNA, TCRdb's TRBD2 call cannot be checked. This CDR3 is built from 16 residues. CDR1 is MNHEY and CDR2 is SVGAGI in the germline V gene. This chain's CDR3 is CASSYSGTSGGDTQYF.

The chain has TRBV5-6 and TRBJ2-5; without DNA, the TCRdb call of TRBD1 cannot be checked. Germline V gene sequence: CDR1 SGHDT, CDR2 YYEEEE. The CDR3 is made up of 15 amino acids. CDR3 sequence: CASSFSGSGRETQYF.

The rearrangement joins TRBV4-3 to TRBJ2-4. The V gene's germline CDR1 is LGHNA and CDR2 YSLEER. This CDR3 spans 15 amino acids. The CDR3 here is CASSQSSGIKNIQYF.

V and J are TRBV6-2 or TRBV6-3 and TRBJ2-7; there is no DNA to check the TCRdb D call of TRBD1. Germline CDR1 reads MNHEY; CDR2 reads SVGEGT. This CDR3 is built from 15 residues. The CDR3 region is CASSYFPGHYYEQYF.

The chain links TRBV27 to TRBJ2-7; the D gene TCRdb calls, TRBD2, cannot be checked with no DNA. The CDR3 has 14 amino acids. Germline-derived CDR1 and CDR2 are MNHEY and SMNVEV (reference sequence). The CDR3 here is CASSPTGLPYEQYF.

The chain recombines TRBV27 with TRBJ1-2; TCRdb's assignment of TRBD1 cannot be checked, as there is no DNA. The germline CDR1 and CDR2 sequences are MNHEY and SMNVEV (reference sequence). The CDR3 consists of 15 residues. CDR3 sequence reads: CASSFTGVANYGYTF.

This rearrangement joins TRBV4-1 to TRBJ2-7; TCRdb's D call of TRBD2 is untestable without DNA. Germline CDR1 and CDR2: MGHRA and YSYEKL. This CDR3 region has 14 residues. This chain's CDR3 is CASSLTSGGAEQYF.

The chain has TRBV27 and TRBJ2-7; there is no DNA to check the TCRdb D call of TRBD1. The CDR3 totals 15 residues. Germline values: CDR1 MNHEY, CDR2 SMNVEV (reference sequence). The CDR3 is CASSLNPGPLYEQYF.

J is TRBJ2-7 and V is TRBV29-1; with no DNA, the TCRdb D assignment of TRBD1 cannot be verified. Per germline, CDR1 SQVTM and CDR2 ANQGSEA. CDR3 length equals 15 residues. The CDR3 spells CSVLNGVDRPYEQYF.

This chain uses TRBV7-6 with TRBJ1-1. Germline CDR1 SGHVS, CDR2 FNYEAQ. This CDR3 comprises 12 residues. The CDR3 spells CASSLAGDEAFF.

This chain uses TRBV20-1 with TRBJ1-1; TCRdb gives TRBD1 as the D gene, but with no DNA this cannot be confirmed. Germline V gene lookup returns CDR1 DFQATT and CDR2 SNEGSKA (reference sequence). The CDR3 consists of 13 residues. The CDR3 protein is CSARDRGKAEAFF.

The CDR3 is CASSVSGGNPSGEQYF. The V gene is TRBV2, the J gene TRBJ2-7; absent DNA, TCRdb's TRBD2 call cannot be checked. CDR1 is SNHLY and CDR2 is FYNNEI in the germline V gene. CDR3 length: 16 residues.

J is TRBJ2-1 and V is TRBV18. The CDR3 is 14 residues long. Germline CDR1 and CDR2: KGHSH and LQKENI. The CDR3 sequence: CASSVSDTYNEQFF.

This chain uses TRBV10-1 with TRBJ1-1; without DNA, the TCRdb call of TRBD1 cannot be checked. Germline-derived CDR1 and CDR2 are WNHNN and SYGVQD (reference sequence). This CDR3 contains 16 residues. The CDR3 protein is CASSAGSGLMNTEAFF.

The gene calls are TRBV6-5 and TRBJ2-1; checking the TCRdb D call of TRBD1 is not possible without DNA. The CDR3 has 17 amino acids. Germline CDR1 MNHEY, CDR2 SVGAGI. The CDR3 sequence: CASSYSPHGGVYNEQFF.

The chain links TRBV6-2 or TRBV6-3 to TRBJ1-2. Germline values: CDR1 MNHEY, CDR2 SVGEGT. CDR3 length: 12 amino acids. The CDR3 region is CASRKANYGYTF.